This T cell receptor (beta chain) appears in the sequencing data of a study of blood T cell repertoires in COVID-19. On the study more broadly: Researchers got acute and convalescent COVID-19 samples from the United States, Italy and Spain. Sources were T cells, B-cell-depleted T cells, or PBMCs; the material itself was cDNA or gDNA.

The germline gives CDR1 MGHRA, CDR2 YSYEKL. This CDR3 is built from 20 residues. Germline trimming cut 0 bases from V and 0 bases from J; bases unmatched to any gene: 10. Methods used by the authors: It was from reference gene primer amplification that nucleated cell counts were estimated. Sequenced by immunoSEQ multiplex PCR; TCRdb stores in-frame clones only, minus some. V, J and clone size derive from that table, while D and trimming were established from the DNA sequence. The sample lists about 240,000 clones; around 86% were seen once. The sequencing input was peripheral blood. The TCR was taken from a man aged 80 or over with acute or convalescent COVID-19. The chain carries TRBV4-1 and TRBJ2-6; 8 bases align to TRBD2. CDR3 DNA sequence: TGCGCCAGCAGCCAAGAGGGGGGTCGGGGGGGGCCCTCTGGGGCCAACGTCCTGACTTTC. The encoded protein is CASSQEGGRGGPSGANVLTF.